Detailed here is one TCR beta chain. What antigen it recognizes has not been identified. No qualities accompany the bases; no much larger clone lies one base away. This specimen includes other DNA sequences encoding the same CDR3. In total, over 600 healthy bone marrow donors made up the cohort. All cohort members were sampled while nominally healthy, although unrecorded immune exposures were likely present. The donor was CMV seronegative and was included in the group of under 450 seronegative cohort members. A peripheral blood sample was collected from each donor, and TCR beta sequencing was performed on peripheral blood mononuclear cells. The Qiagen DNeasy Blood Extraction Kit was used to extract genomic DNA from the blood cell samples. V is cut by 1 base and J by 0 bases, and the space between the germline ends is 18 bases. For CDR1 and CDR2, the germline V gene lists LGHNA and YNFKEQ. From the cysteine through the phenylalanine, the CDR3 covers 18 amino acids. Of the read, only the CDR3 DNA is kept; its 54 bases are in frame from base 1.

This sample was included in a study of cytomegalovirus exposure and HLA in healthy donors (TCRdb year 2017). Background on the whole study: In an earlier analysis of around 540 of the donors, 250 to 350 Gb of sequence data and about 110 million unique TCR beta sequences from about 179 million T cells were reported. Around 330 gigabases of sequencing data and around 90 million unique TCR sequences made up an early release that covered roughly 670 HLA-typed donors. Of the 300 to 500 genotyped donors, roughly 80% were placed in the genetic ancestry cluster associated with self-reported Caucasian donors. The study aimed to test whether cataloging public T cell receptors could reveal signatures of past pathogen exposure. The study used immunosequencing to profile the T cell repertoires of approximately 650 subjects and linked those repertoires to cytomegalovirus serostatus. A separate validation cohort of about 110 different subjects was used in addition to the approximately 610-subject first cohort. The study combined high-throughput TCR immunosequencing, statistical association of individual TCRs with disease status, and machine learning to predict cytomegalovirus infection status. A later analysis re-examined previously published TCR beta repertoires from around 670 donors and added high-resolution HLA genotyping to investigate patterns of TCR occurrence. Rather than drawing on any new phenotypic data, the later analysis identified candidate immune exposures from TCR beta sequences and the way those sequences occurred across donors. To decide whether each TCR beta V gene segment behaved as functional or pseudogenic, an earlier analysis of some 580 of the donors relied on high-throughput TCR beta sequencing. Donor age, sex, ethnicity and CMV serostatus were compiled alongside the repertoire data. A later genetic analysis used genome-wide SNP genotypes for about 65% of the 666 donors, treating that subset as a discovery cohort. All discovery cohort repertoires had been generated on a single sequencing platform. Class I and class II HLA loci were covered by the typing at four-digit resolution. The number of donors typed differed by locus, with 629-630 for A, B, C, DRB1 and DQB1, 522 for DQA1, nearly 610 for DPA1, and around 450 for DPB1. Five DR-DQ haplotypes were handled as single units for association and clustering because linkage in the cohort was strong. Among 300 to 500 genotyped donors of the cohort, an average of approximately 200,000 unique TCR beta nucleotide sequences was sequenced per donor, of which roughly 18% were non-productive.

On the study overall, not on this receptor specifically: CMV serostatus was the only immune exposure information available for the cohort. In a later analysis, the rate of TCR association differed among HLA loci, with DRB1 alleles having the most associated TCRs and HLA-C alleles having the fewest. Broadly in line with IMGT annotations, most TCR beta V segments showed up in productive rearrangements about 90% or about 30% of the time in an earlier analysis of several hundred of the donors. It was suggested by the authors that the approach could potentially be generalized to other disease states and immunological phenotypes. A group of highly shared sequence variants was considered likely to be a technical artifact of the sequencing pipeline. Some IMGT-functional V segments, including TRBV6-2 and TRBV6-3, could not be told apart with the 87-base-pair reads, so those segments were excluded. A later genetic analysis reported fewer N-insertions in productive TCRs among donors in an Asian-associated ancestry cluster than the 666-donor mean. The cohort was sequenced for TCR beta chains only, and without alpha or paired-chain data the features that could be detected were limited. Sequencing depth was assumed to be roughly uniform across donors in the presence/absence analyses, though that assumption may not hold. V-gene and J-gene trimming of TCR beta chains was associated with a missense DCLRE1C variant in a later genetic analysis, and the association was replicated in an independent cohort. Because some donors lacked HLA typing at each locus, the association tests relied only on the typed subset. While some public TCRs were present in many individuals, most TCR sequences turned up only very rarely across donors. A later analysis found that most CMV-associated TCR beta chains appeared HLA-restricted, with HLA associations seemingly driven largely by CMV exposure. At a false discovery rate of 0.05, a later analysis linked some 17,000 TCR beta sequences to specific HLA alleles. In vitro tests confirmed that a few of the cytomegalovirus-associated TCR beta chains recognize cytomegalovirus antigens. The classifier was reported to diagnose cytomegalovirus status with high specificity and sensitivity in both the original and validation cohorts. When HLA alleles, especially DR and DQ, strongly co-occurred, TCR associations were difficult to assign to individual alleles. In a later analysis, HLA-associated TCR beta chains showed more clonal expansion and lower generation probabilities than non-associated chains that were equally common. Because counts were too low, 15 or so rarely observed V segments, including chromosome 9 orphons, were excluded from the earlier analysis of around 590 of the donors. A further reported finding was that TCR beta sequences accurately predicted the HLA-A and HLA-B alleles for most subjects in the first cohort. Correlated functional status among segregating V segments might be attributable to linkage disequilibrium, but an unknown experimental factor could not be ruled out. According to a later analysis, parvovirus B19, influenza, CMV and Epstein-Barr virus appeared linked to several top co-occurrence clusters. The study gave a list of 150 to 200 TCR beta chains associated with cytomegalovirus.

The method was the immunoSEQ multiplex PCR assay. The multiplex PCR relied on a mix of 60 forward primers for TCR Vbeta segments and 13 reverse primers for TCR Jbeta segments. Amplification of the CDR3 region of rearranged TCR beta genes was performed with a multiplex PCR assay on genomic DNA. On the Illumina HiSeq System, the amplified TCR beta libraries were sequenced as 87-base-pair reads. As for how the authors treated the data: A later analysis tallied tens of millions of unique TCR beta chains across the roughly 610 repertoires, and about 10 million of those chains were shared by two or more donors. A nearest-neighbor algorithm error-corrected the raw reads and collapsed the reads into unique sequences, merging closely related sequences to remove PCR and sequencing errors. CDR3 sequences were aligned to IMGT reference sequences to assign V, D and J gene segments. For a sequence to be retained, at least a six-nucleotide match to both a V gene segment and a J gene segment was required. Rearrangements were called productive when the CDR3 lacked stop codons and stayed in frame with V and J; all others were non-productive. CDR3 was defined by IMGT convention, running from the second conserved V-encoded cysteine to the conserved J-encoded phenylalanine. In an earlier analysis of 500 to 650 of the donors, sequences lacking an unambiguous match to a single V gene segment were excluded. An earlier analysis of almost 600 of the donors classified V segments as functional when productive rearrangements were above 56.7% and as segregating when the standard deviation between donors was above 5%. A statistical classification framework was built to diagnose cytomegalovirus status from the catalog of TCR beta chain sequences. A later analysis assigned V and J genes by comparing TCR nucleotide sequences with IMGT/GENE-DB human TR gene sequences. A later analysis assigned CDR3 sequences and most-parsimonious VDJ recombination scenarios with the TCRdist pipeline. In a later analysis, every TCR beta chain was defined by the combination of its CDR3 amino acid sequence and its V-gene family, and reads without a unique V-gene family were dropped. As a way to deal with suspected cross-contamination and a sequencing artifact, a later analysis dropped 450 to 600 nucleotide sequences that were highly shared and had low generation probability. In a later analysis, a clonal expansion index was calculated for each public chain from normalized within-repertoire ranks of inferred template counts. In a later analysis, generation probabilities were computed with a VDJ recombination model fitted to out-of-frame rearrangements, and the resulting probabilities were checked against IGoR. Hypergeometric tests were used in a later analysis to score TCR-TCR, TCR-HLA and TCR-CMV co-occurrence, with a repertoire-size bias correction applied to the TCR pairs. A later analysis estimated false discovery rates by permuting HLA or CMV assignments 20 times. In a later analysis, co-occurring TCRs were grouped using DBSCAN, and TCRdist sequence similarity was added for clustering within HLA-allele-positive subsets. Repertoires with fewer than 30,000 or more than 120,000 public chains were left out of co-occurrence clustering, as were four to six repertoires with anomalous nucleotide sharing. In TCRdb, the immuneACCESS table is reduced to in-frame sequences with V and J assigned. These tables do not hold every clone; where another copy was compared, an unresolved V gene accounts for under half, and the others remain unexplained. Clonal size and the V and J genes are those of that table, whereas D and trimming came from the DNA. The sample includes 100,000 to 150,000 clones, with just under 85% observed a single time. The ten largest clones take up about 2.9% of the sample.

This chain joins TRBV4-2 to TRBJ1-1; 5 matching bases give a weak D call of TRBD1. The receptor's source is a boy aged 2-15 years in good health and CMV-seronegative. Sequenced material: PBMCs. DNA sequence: TGTGCCAGCAGCCAAGGAACAACCCTCTGGGGGGTGAACACTGAAGCTTTCTTT. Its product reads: CASSQGTTLWGVNTEAFF.